The text below deals with one T cell receptor beta chain. Germline V gives CDR1 SGHTA, CDR2 FQGNSA. V was trimmed by 1 base and J by 4 bases, leaving 22 bases between them. The CDR3 is made up of 18 amino acids. Libraries were prepared by immunoSEQ multiplex PCR; TCRdb keeps only in-frame clonotypes and omits some of them. The table lists around 100,000 clones, about nine tenths of them singletons. The sample belongs to a study of OX40 agonist ivuxolimab in advanced cancers. Study background: One patient with hepatocellular carcinoma and two with cutaneous melanoma, three in all, had partial responses.

The source of this sequence is an adult with an advanced solid tumor such as melanoma, head and neck, liver or kidney cancer. The rearrangement uses TRBV7-2 and TRBJ1-2; a possible D gene is TRBD1 (6 bases). This sample comprised CD4+ or CD8+ T cells sorted from blood, obtained in a trial of the OX40 agonist ivuxolimab. The CDR3 reads CASSLEGGLGAAGYGYTF. The CDR3 nucleotides are TGTGCCAGCAGCTTAGAGGGGGGGCTAGGGGCGGCTGGCTATGGCTACACCTTC. Complete variable domain (other parts from reference TRBV7-2 and TRBJ1-2): GAGVSQSPSNKVTEKGKDVELRCDPISGHTALYWYRQSLGQGLEFLIYFQGNSAPDKSGLPSDRFSAERTGGSVSTLTIQRTQQEDSAVYLCASSLEGGLGAAGYGYTFGSGTRLTVV.